The source of this T cell receptor beta chain is a study of T-cell reconstitution after alpha-beta-depleted transplantation in children. In this sample, this clonotype turned up many times. What it binds is unknown. Preparation of the TCRbeta library used unique molecular identifiers. TCRdb re-analysed the PCR reads in MiXCR, keeping a single row per CDR3 protein. The table records around 190,000 distinct CDR3 sequences, roughly 7.1% of them present only once. The CDR3 totals 15 residues. Germline CDR1 MGHDK, CDR2 SYGVNS. V shed 7 bases, J shed 1 base, and the junction held 5 bases outside the gene matches. Study conclusions and caveats: Newly generated T cells supplied most T-cell counts and diversity one year post-transplant. Reportedly, alpha-beta T cells present about two months post-transplant originated from several hundred expanded clones of graft origin. Certain patients had high TCRbeta diversity at day 60, and it came from recipient T cells and thymic progenitors that survived.

This specimen consisted of PBMCs, obtained before TCRalphabeta/CD19-depleted stem cell transplant. The receptor was isolated from a boy between 2 and 10 years old with acute lymphoblastic leukemia, due to receive a stem cell transplant. V and J are TRBV25-1 and TRBJ2-2; 8 positions match TRBD1. The CDR3 DNA reads as TGTGCCAGCATGGACGACAGGGGGAACACCGGGGAGCTGTTTTTT. Amino acids: CASMDDRGNTGELFF.